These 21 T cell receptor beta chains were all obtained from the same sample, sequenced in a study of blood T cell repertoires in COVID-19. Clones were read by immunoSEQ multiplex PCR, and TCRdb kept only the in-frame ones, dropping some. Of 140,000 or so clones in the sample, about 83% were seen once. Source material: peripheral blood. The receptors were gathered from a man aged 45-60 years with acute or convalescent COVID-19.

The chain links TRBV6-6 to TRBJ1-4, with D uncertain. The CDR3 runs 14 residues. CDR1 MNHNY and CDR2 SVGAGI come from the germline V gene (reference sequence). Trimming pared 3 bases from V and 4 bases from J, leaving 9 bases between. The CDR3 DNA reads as TGTGCCAGCAGTTATCAACGGTTTAATGAAAAACTGTTTTTT. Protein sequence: CASSYQRFNEKLFF.

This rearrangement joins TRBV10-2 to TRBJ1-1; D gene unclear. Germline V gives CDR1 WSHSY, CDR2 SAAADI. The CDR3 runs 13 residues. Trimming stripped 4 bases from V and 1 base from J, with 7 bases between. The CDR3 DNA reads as TGCGCCAGCAGTGCTAGTTCGAACACTGAAGCTTTCTTT. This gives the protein CASSASSNTEAFF.

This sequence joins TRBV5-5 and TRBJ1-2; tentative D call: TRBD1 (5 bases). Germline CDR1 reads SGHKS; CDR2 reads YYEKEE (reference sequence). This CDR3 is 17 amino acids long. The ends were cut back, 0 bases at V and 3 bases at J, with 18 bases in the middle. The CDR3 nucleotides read TGTGCCAGCAGCTTGGGCCAGGGAATAGTAGCGGACTATGGCTACACCTTC. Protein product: CASSLGQGIVADYGYTF.

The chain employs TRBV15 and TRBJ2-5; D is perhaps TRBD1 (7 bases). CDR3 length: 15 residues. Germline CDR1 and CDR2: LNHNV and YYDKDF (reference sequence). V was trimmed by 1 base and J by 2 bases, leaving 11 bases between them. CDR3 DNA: TGTGCCACCAGCAGAGGTCCAGGGGGGCAAGAGACCCAGTACTTC. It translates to CATSRGPGGQETQYF. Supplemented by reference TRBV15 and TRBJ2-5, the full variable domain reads DAMVIQNPRYQVTQFGKPVTLSCSQTLNHNVMYWYQQKSSQAPKLLFHYYDKDFNNEADTPDNFQSRRPNTSFCFLDIRSPGLGDTAMYLCATSRGPGGQETQYFGPGTRLLVL.

CDR3 coding DNA: TGTGCCAGCAGCCTCGGAGGGGGGGGAACTGGAAACACCATATATTTT. It is translated as CASSLGGGGTGNTIYF. The chain recombines TRBV5-5 with TRBJ1-3, with D tentatively TRBD1 (6 bases). Trimming left V 4 bases short and J 2 bases short, with 16 bases between. Germline CDR1 reads SGHKS; CDR2 reads YYEKEE (reference sequence). There are 16 residues in the CDR3.

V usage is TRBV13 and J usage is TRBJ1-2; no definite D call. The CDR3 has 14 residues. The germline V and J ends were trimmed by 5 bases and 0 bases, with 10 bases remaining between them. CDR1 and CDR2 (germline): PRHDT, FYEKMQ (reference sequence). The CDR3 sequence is CASSAGLANYGYTF. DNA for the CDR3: TGTGCCAGCAGCGCAGGATTAGCTAACTATGGCTACACCTTC.

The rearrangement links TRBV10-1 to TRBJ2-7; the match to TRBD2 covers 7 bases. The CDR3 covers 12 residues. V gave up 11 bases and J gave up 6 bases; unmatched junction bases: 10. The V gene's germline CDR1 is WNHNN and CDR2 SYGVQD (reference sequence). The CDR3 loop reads CAGREGSPEQYF. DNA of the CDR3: TGCGCCGGAAGGGAGGGAAGTCCCGAGCAGTACTTC.

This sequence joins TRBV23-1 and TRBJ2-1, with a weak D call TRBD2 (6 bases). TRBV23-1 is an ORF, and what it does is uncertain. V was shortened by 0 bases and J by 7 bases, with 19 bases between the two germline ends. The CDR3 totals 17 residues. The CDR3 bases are TGCGCCAGCAGTCAATCGTTAGGGCTTGGGACTGGAAATGAGCAGTTCTTC. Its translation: CASSQSLGLGTGNEQFF.

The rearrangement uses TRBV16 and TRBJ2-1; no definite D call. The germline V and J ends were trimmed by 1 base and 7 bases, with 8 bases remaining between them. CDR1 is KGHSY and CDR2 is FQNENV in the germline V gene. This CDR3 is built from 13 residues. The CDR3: CASSQLSGNEQFF. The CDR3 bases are TGTGCCAGCAGCCAATTGAGTGGTAATGAGCAGTTCTTC.

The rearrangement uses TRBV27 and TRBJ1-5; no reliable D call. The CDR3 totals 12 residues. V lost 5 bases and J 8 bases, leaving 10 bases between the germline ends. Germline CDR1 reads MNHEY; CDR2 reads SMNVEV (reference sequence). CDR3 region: CASSTTGEPQHF. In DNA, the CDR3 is TGTGCCAGCAGTACCACCGGAGAGCCCCAGCATTTT.

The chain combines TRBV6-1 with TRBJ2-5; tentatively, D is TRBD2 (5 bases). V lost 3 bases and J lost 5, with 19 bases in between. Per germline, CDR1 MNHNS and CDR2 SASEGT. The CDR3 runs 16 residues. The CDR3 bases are TGTGCCAGCAGTGACTTCTCGACAAGAGGGCGGGAGACCCAGTACTTC. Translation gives CASSDFSTRGRETQYF.

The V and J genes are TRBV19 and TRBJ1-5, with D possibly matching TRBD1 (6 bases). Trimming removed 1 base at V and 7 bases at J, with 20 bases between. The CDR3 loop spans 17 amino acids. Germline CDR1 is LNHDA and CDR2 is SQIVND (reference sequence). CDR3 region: CASSIGAHRASRQPQHF. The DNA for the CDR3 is TGTGCCAGTAGTATAGGTGCTCACAGGGCCTCCCGGCAGCCCCAGCATTTT.

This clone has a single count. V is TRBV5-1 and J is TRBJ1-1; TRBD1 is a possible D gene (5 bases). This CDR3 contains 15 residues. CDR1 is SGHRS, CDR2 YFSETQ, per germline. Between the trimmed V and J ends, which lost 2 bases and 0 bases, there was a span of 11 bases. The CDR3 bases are TGCGCCAGCAGCTTCCTCGACAGACTGAACACTGAAGCTTTCTTT. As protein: CASSFLDRLNTEAFF.

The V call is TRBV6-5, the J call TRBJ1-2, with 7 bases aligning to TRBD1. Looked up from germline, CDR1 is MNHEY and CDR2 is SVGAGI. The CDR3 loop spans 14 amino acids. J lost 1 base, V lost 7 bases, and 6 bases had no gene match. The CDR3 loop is CASKKTGINYGYTF. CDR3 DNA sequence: TGTGCCAGCAAAAAGACAGGGATTAACTATGGCTACACCTTC.

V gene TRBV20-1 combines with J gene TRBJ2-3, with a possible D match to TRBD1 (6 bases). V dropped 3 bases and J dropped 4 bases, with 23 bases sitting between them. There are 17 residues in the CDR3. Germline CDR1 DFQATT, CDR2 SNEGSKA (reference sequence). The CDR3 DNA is TGCAGTGCTAGTGCCGTCTTCCTCAGGGGCTTCGCAGATACGCAGTATTTT. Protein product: CSASAVFLRGFADTQYF.

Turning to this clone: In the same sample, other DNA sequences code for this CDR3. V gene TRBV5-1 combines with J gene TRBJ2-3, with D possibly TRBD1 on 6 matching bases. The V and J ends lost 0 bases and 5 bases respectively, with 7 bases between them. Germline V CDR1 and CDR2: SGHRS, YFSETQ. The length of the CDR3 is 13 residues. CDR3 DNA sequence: TGCGCCAGCAGCTTGGCAGGGGAAGATACGCAGTATTTT. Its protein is CASSLAGEDTQYF.

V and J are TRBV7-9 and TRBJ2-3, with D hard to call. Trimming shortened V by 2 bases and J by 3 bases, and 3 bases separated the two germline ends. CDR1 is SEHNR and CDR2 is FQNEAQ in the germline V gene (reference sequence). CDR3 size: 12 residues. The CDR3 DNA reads TGTGCCAGCAGCTTAATAACAGATACGCAGTATTTT. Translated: CASSLITDTQYF.

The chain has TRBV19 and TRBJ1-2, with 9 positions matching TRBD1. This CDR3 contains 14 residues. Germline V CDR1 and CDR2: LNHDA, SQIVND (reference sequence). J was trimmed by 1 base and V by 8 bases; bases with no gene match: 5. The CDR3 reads CASSRDRVNYGYTF. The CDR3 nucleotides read TGTGCCAGTTCCCGGGACAGGGTTAACTATGGCTACACCTTC.

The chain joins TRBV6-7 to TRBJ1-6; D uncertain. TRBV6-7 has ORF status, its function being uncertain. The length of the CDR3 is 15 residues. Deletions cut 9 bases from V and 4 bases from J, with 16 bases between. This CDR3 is CASTTKRIYNSPLHF. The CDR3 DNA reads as TGTGCCAGTACTACCAAACGAATTTATAATTCACCCCTCCACTTT.

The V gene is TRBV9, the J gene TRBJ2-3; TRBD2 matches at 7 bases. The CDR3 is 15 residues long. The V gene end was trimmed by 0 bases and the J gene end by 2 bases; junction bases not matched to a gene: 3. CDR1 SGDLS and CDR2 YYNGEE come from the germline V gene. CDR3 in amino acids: CASSVAGGYTDTQYF. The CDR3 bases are TGTGCCAGCAGCGTAGCGGGGGGATACACAGATACGCAGTATTTT. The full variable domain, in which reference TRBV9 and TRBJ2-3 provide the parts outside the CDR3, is DSGVTQTPKHLITATGQRVTLRCSPRSGDLSVYWYQQSLDQGLQFLIQYYNGEERAKGNILERFSAQQFPDLHSELNLSSLELGDSALYFCASSVAGGYTDTQYFGPGTRLTVL.

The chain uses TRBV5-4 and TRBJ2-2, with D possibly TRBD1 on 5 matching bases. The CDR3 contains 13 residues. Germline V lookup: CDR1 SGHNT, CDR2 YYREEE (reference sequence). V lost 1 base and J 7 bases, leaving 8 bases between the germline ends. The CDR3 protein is CASSLYQGGELFF. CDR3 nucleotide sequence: TGTGCCAGCAGCTTGTATCAGGGCGGGGAGCTGTTTTTT.